This T cell receptor beta chain was captured in a study of patients and donors after allogeneic stem cell transplantation. TCRdb independently ran MiXCR on the RT-PCR reads; one entry per CDR3 protein. The repertoire holds 920,000 or so distinct CDR3 sequences, with approximately 19% as singletons. This clonotype came up a few times. Germline V gene lookup returns CDR1 SGDLS and CDR2 YYNGEE. This CDR3 comprises 15 residues. After removal of 0 bases from V and 2 bases from J, the junction contained 5 bases not matched to a gene. The receptor was isolated from a human donor who was either an allogeneic HSCT recipient or a stem cell or donor lymphocyte infusion donor (not recorded which). It is not recorded whose cells these are; they may come from a transplant donor. The chain carries TRBV9 and TRBJ2-7; TRBD2 matches 7 bases. Material: blood, either unsorted or a sorted T cell fraction (not recorded which). The CDR3 DNA reads TGTGCCAGCAGCGTAGGCGGGACTACCACCTACGAGCAGTACTTC. Its translation is CASSVGGTTTYEQYF.